The 2 T cell receptor beta chains given below trace back to one sample, sequenced in a study of shared clonotypes between healthy human individuals (dated by TCRdb to about 2020). Libraries were constructed by the immunoSEQ multiplex PCR assay. The table comes from immuneACCESS by way of TCRdb, which keeps in-frame sequences with V and J called. Part of the clones is missing from these tables; in studies checked, under half for an unresolved V gene and the rest for unknown reasons. The sample contains approximately 980,000 clones, around 80% of them found a single time. The ten largest clones take up roughly 1.5% of the sample. The sequenced sample was memory CD4+ T cells sorted from blood. What the cell subset or site label conveys for this sample: CD45RA-negative fraction. These receptors were collected from a man younger than 30 in good health.

This clone was recorded once. V and J are TRBV7-2 and TRBJ1-4; TRBD1 is a possible D gene (6 bases). The germline V gene has CDR1 SGHTA and CDR2 FQGNSA. This CDR3 has 15 residues. V was cut by 5 bases and J by 5 bases, with 15 bases left in between. The CDR3 nucleotides are TGTGCCAGCAGCAGAACAGGGATAGCGAATGAAAAACTGTTTTTT. This encodes CASSRTGIANEKLFF.

V is TRBV30 and J is TRBJ2-7; D is perhaps TRBD1 or TRBD2 (5 bases each). Trimming took off 4 bases at V and 5 bases at J, with 15 bases between the two ends. Germline V gives CDR1 GTSNPN, CDR2 SVGIG (reference sequence). The CDR3 is 13 amino acids. The CDR3 reads CAWTRGAIDEQYF. The CDR3 DNA reads as TGTGCCTGGACTCGAGGGGCCATCGACGAGCAGTACTTC.